The 8 T cell receptor beta chains in this list originate from one sample, sequenced in a study of cytomegalovirus exposure and HLA in healthy donors. 60 Vbeta and 13 Jbeta primers were used in PCR. The protocol was immunoSEQ multiplex PCR, while the TCRdb copy is restricted to in-frame clones and leaves out a portion. The repertoire holds some 130,000 clones, with approximately 70% as singletons. The material sequenced was PBMCs. The receptors here all came from a human donor in good health.

This clone has only a few counts. The chain combines TRBV5-6 with TRBJ2-5; D perhaps matches TRBD2 (5 bases). Germline assignment: CDR1 SGHDT and CDR2 YYEEEE. This CDR3 has 13 amino acids. Trimming pared 5 bases from V and 13 bases from J, leaving 21 bases between. In DNA form, the CDR3 reads TGTGCCAGCAGTTCCGGGTCGTGGGGTCGGGGGTACTTC. It encodes CASSSGSWGRGYF.

CDR3 coding DNA: TGTGCCAGCAGTTACGCAGGGGATGATGAAAAACTGTTTTTT. It codes for CASSYAGDDEKLFF. The V and J genes are TRBV6-6 and TRBJ1-4; possibly TRBD1 for D (6 bases). Between the trimmed V and J ends, which lost 2 bases and 6 bases, there was a span of 10 bases. The CDR3 sequence is 14 residues long. Germline CDR1 reads MNHNY; CDR2 reads SVGAGI (reference sequence).

This chain connects TRBV28 to TRBJ2-7; maybe TRBD2 (6 bases). The CDR3 has 13 amino acids. Deletions cut 10 bases from V and 2 bases from J, with 15 bases between. Germline loops: CDR1 MDHEN, CDR2 SYDVKM. The CDR3: CATRRAAAYEQYF. Here the CDR3 DNA reads TGTGCCACGAGGAGGGCGGCGGCCTACGAGCAGTACTTC. Variable domain in full (rest from reference TRBV28 and TRBJ2-7): DVKVTQSSRYLVKRTGEKVFLECVQDMDHENMFWYRQDPGLGLRLIYFSYDVKMKEKGDIPEGYSVSREKKERFSLILESASTNQTSMYLCATRRAAAYEQYFGPGTRLTVT.

The rearrangement joins TRBV6-5 to TRBJ2-1; D is perhaps TRBD2 (6 bases). V was shortened by 0 bases and J by 9 bases, with 12 bases between the two germline ends. Per the germline V gene, CDR1 is MNHEY and CDR2 is SVGAGI. This CDR3 spans 14 amino acids. The CDR3 reads CASSYSLWRGEQFF. The CDR3 DNA reads TGTGCCAGCAGTTACTCCCTGTGGCGGGGTGAGCAGTTCTTC.

This clone was counted between two and nine times. The J gene is TRBJ1-2, the V gene TRBV7-8; 8 bases fit TRBD1. V lost 1 base, J lost 0 bases, and 4 bases stayed unmatched. The germline V gene encodes CDR1 SGHVS and CDR2 FQNEAQ. The CDR3 covers 16 residues. CDR3 sequence: CASSLVGTGANYGYTF. CDR3 DNA: TGTGCCAGCAGCTTAGTTGGGACAGGAGCTAACTATGGCTACACCTTC.

The rearrangement links TRBV5-4 to TRBJ2-3; no clear D gene. With 4 bases removed from V and 3 bases from J, the gap between germline ends came to 9 bases. The CDR3 spans 13 residues. Germline V gene lookup returns CDR1 SGHNT and CDR2 YYREEE (reference sequence). CDR3 DNA: TGTGCCAGCAGCGCGTACAGAACAGATACGCAGTATTTT. Translation: CASSAYRTDTQYF.

The V gene is TRBV29-1, the J gene TRBJ2-7, with a tentative D call TRBD2 (6 bases). V was cut by 6 bases and J by 5 bases, with 17 bases left in between. The V gene's germline CDR1 is SQVTM and CDR2 ANQGSEA. The CDR3 totals 13 residues. CDR3 DNA sequence: TGCAGCGTCGCCCGGAGAGGAGGGCACGAGCAGTACTTC. This translates into CSVARRGGHEQYF.

This clone was counted only a few times. The V call is TRBV5-5, the J call TRBJ2-1; 9 positions match TRBD2. Trimming at V came to 5 bases and at J to 7 bases, leaving 4 bases not matched to a gene. Germline CDR1 reads SGHKS; CDR2 reads YYEKEE (reference sequence). CDR3 size: 13 residues. CDR3 sequence: CASSVAGVNEQFF. The CDR3 nucleotides are TGTGCCAGCAGTGTAGCGGGAGTTAATGAGCAGTTCTTC. The full variable domain, rest sourced from reference TRBV5-5 and TRBJ2-1, is DAGVTQSPTHLIKTRGQQVTLRCSPISGHKSVSWYQQVLGQGPQFIFQYYEKEERGRGNFPDRFSARQFPNYSSELNVNALLLGDSALYLCASSVAGVNEQFFGPGTRLTVL.